These 18 T cell receptor beta chains came from one sample sequenced in a study of regulatory T cells in long-lasting Graves disease (dated by TCRdb to 2020 to 2023). What the time point label conveys for this sample: newly diagnosed GD, antithyroid drugs for less than 3 months. For both TCR sequencing and RNA sequencing, RNA was extracted from PBMCs using TRIzol. The method behind the library was multiplex PCR. The sequencer listed for this sample is Illumina HiSeq 4000. To build TCR beta libraries, CDR3 regions were amplified by Arm-PCR using iRepertoire HTBI primers. TCRdb trimmed public reads at Q25 via fastp, called clones via MiXCR and kept in-frame beta chains. Here each entry gathers all rows of one CDR3 protein and keeps the most common genes and DNA. This sample holds hundreds of thousands of distinct CDR3 sequences; around 17% were observed only once. Around a sixth of the sample rests with the top ten.

These data are also associated with another study on T cells in Graves' hyperthyroidism and ophthalmopathy.

This sample comprised peripheral blood mononuclear cells (PBMCs), obtained at new diagnosis, from a patient treated with antithyroid drugs. The receptors here all came from a woman aged 30 to 39 with Graves disease. Donor details come from another sample of the same person, matched by shared clones.

The CDR3 here is CSAIKQGAINSPLHF. In DNA, the CDR3 is TGCAGTGCTATCAAACAGGGGGCGATTAATTCACCCCTCCACTTT. This chain joins TRBV20-1 and TRBJ1-6, with TRBD1 identical over 9 bases. V was clipped by 4 bases and J by 6 bases; unmatched bases: 7. The V gene's germline CDR1 is DFQATT and CDR2 SNEGSKA (reference sequence). CDR3 length equals 15 residues.

The V gene is TRBV24-1, the J gene TRBJ1-5, with D tentatively TRBD1 (5 bases). The ends were cut back, 4 bases at V and 4 bases at J, with 13 bases in the middle. Per the germline V gene, CDR1 is KGHDR and CDR2 is SFDVKD. The CDR3 extends over 15 amino acids. The CDR3 DNA reads as TGTGCCACCAGTGACCAACTCGGGGCAAATCAGCCCCAGCATTTT. Translated: CATSDQLGANQPQHF.

This clonotype was observed many times. This CDR3 reads CSTTGAGINEQFF. The DNA of the CDR3 is TGCAGTACCACTGGGGCGGGGATCAATGAGCAGTTCTTC. This chain links TRBV20-1 with TRBJ2-1; possibly TRBD2 for D (6 bases). The CDR3 runs 13 residues. Between the trimmed V and J ends, which lost 8 bases and 6 bases, there was a span of 17 bases. Germline-derived CDR1 and CDR2 are DFQATT and SNEGSKA (reference sequence).

V and J are TRBV5-1 and TRBJ2-5; 8 nucleotides agree with TRBD2. The CDR3 is 16 residues long. Germline CDR1 is SGHRS and CDR2 is YFSETQ. The junction had 7 bases not matched to a gene; V was cut back by 3 bases and J by 0 bases. The CDR3 loop reads CASSWVLLADQETQYF. In DNA, the CDR3 is TGCGCCAGCAGCTGGGTCCTACTAGCGGACCAAGAGACCCAGTACTTC.

This clonotype was counted only a few times. The J gene is TRBJ1-6, the V gene TRBV12-3 or TRBV12-4; the D is unclear. The V and J ends lost 5 bases and 8 bases respectively, with 16 bases between them. The CDR3 runs to 15 residues. The CDR3 spells CASSTKGGIYSPLHF. CDR3 bases: TGTGCCAGCAGTACCAAGGGAGGGATCTATTCACCCCTCCACTTT.

Only a few counts were recorded for this clonotype. The rearrangement links TRBV5-5 to TRBJ2-3, with D unclear. The CDR3 sequence is 14 residues long. V gave up 1 base and J gave up 4 bases, with 10 bases separating them. CDR1 and CDR2 from the germline V gene are SGHKS and YYEKEE (reference sequence). CDR3 coding DNA: TGTGCCAGCAGCTTGCGTCTATCGGCAGATACGCAGTATTTT. Its translation is CASSLRLSADTQYF. The full variable domain, completed using reference TRBV5-5 and TRBJ2-3, is DAGVTQSPTHLIKTRGQQVTLRCSPISGHKSVSWYQQVLGQGPQFIFQYYEKEERGRGNFPDRFSARQFPNYSSELNVNALLLGDSALYLCASSLRLSADTQYFGPGTRLTVL.

This clonotype occurred many times. The rearrangement uses TRBV7-8 and TRBJ2-7; either TRBD1 or TRBD2 may supply D (5 bases each). The germline gives CDR1 SGHVS, CDR2 FQNEAQ. V was trimmed by 5 bases and J by 4 bases, leaving 18 bases between them. The CDR3 is made up of 15 amino acids. The CDR3 coding sequence is TGTGCCAGCAGCCTACGGGACGAGGTATATTACGAGCAGTACTTC. This encodes CASSLRDEVYYEQYF. Filled out from reference TRBV7-8 and TRBJ2-7, the complete variable domain reads GAGVSQSPRYKVAKRGQDVALRCDPISGHVSLFWYQQALGQGPEFLTYFQNEAQLDKSGLPSDRFFAERPEGSVSTLKIQRTQQEDSAVYLCASSLRDEVYYEQYFGPGTRLTVT.

This chain uses TRBV29-1 with TRBJ2-7; possibly TRBD1 for D (5 bases). This CDR3 comprises 13 residues. V was shortened by 1 base and J by 1 base, with 8 bases between the two germline ends. Germline CDR1 and CDR2: SQVTM and ANQGSEA. CDR3 in amino acids: CSVEGRESYEQYF. The DNA for the CDR3 is TGCAGCGTTGAAGGCAGGGAATCCTACGAGCAGTACTTC.

This clonotype was seen many times. V is TRBV7-9 and J is TRBJ1-5; D is perhaps TRBD1 (6 bases). The germline CDR1 and CDR2 sequences are SEHNR and FQNEAQ (reference sequence). V was cut by 6 bases and J by 3 bases, with 12 bases left in between. The CDR3 is made up of 14 amino acids. The CDR3 here is CASSQQGDNQPQHF. In DNA form, the CDR3 reads TGTGCCAGCAGTCAACAGGGAGACAATCAGCCCCAGCATTTT.

This clonotype was observed a handful of times. The chain couples TRBV6-2 or TRBV6-3 to TRBJ2-3; the D gene is possibly TRBD1 (5 bases). V was trimmed by 8 bases and J by 1 base, leaving 13 bases between them. Germline CDR1 MNHEY, CDR2 SVGEGT. The length of the CDR3 is 14 residues. DNA of the CDR3: TGTGCCAGCTGCCCTCAGACAGGCACAGATACGCAGTATTTT. It is translated as CASCPQTGTDTQYF.

This clonotype was detected ten times or more. The V call is TRBV28, the J call TRBJ1-4; maybe TRBD1 (6 bases). The CDR3 is made up of 15 amino acids. V gave up 6 bases and J gave up 5 bases, with 16 bases separating them. From germline, CDR1 is MDHEN and CDR2 SYDVKM. CDR3 residues: CASSKGGTSNEKLFF. The CDR3 nucleotides are TGTGCCAGCAGCAAAGGCGGGACATCGAATGAAAAACTGTTTTTT. Drawing the rest from reference TRBV28 and TRBJ1-4, the complete variable domain is DVKVTQSSRYLVKRTGEKVFLECVQDMDHENMFWYRQDPGLGLRLIYFSYDVKMKEKGDIPEGYSVSREKKERFSLILESASTNQTSMYLCASSKGGTSNEKLFFGSGTQLSVL.

The count of this clonotype is one. This chain connects TRBV29-1 to TRBJ1-1, with D perhaps TRBD1 (6 bases). CDR3 length equals 12 residues. With 7 bases removed from V and 2 bases from J, the gap between germline ends came to 11 bases. CDR1 and CDR2 from the germline V gene are SQVTM and ANQGSEA. Here the CDR3 reads CSAYRVNTEAFF. CDR3 DNA sequence: TGCAGCGCCTACAGGGTTAACACTGAAGCTTTCTTT.

This clonotype was seen ten or more times. V usage is TRBV2 and J usage is TRBJ1-1; 7 bases agree with TRBD1. The CDR3 has 16 residues. The germline CDR1 and CDR2 sequences are SNHLY and FYNNEI. V trimming: 10 bases; J trimming: 0 bases; junction bases outside the gene matches: 14. CDR3 protein: CATGTALFGLNTEAFF. CDR3 nucleotides: TGTGCCACTGGGACAGCGTTGTTTGGGTTGAACACTGAAGCTTTCTTT.

This clonotype was detected a few times. The chain links TRBV6-1 to TRBJ2-1; 9 bases map to TRBD1. Germline V gene data show CDR1 as MNHNS and CDR2 as SASEGT. The CDR3 totals 15 residues. The junction had 3 bases not matched to a gene; V was cut back by 6 bases and J by 0 bases. In DNA, the CDR3 is TGTGCCAGCAGGGGGACAGGGCGCTCCTACAATGAGCAGTTCTTC. This codes for CASRGTGRSYNEQFF.

This clonotype was found many times. The rearrangement links TRBV28 to TRBJ2-3, with D perhaps TRBD2 (7 bases). V lost 2 bases to trimming and J lost 3 bases, with 12 bases between them. CDR1 is MDHEN and CDR2 is SYDVKM in the germline V gene. There are 15 residues in the CDR3. The DNA for the CDR3 is TGTGCCAGCAGTTTAAGGGGGGGGTGGACAGATACGCAGTATTTT. This codes for CASSLRGGWTDTQYF.

This clonotype was counted many times. The rearrangement joins TRBV20-1 to TRBJ2-7; 9 bases agree with TRBD1. CDR3 length: 14 amino acids. After removal of 5 bases from V and 1 base from J, the junction contained 6 bases not matched to a gene. Per germline, CDR1 DFQATT and CDR2 SNEGSKA (reference sequence). DNA of the CDR3: TGCAGTGCTTACAGACAGGGGGGTTCCTACGAGCAGTACTTC. Amino acids: CSAYRQGGSYEQYF.

This clonotype was detected a few times. The chain uses TRBV4-2 and TRBJ2-1; D gene uncertain. This CDR3 region has 16 residues. Germline loops: CDR1 LGHNA, CDR2 YNFKEQ. Trimming took off 0 bases at V and 1 base at J, with 10 bases between the two ends. The CDR3 loop is CASSQDTDPSYNEQFF. CDR3 DNA sequence: TGTGCCAGCAGCCAAGATACGGATCCTTCCTACAATGAGCAGTTCTTC.

The chain joins TRBV5-1 to TRBJ2-1; TRBD1 is a possible D gene (5 bases). The DNA end lines up better with TRBJ2-5; the J call may be wrong. The CDR3 is 15 amino acids. Germline-derived CDR1 and CDR2 are SGHRS and YFSETQ. The CDR3 bases are TGCGCCAGCAGCTCTGGCAAAGGGGCCCAAGAGACCCAGTACTTC. Translation: CASSSGKGAQETQYF.